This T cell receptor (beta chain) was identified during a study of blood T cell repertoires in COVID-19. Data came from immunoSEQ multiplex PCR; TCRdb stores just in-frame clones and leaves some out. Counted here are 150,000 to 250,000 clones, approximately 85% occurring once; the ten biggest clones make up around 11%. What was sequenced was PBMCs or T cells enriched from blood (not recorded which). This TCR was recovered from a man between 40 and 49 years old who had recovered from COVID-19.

Here the CDR3 reads CASSQDRGQPQHF. CDR3 bases: TGTGCCAGCAGCCAAGACCGGGGACAGCCCCAGCATTTT. The chain combines TRBV16 with TRBJ1-5; no firm D call. Per the germline V gene, CDR1 is KGHSY and CDR2 is FQNENV. The CDR3 extends over 13 amino acids. V lost 2 bases and J 7 bases, leaving 9 bases between the germline ends.